This T cell receptor beta chain was obtained from a study of monozygotic twins with inflammatory bowel disease. Study results and limitations: Fewer clonotypes were shared with others by IBD patients than by healthy twins, especially with disease activity.

Per the germline V gene, CDR1 is SGHTA and CDR2 is FQGNSA. This CDR3 has 13 residues. About this clonotype itself: The antigen remains undetermined.

TCRdb re-called the 5' RACE reads and catalogs CDR3 proteins one per entry, DNA excluded. The sample is made up of about 450,000 distinct CDR3 sequences, and the top ten hold about 2.6% of it. The chain carries TRBV7-2 and TRBJ1-1. The clonotype originates from a human donor with ulcerative colitis or Crohn's disease, or a healthy co-twin of an affected twin (not recorded which). Specimen: blood. This CDR3 is CASSLEWSTEAFF.